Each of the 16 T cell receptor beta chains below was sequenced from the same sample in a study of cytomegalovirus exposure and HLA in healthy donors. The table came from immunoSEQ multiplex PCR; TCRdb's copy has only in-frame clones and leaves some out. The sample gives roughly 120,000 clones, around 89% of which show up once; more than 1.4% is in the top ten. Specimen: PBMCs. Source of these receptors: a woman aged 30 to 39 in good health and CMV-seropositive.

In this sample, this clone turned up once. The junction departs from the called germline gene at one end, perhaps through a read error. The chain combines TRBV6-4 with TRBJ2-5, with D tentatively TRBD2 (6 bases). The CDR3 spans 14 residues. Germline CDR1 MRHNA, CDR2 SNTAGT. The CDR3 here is CATSPLTSQETQYF. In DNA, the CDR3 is TGTGCCACCAGTCCCCTGACTAGCCAAGAGACCCAGTACTTC.

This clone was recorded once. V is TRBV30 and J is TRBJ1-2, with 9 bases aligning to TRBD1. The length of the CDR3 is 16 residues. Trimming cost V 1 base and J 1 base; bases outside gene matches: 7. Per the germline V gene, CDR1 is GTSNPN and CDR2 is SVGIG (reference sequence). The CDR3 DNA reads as TGTGCCTGGAGTGCGGACAGGGGAAGGGGTAACTATGGCTACACCTTC. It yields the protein CAWSADRGRGNYGYTF. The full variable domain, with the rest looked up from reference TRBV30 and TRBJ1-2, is SQTIHQWPATLVQPVGSPLSLECTVEGTSNPNLYWYRQAAGRGLQLLFYSVGIGQISSEVPQNLSASRPQDRQFILSSKKLLLSDSGFYLCAWSADRGRGNYGYTFGSGTRLTVV.

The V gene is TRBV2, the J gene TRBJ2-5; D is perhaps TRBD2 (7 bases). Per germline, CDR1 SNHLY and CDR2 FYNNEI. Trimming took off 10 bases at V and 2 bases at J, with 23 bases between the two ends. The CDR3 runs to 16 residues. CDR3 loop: CATAFSVGGAQETQYF. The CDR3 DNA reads TGTGCCACCGCCTTTTCCGTTGGGGGGGCACAAGAGACCCAGTACTTC.

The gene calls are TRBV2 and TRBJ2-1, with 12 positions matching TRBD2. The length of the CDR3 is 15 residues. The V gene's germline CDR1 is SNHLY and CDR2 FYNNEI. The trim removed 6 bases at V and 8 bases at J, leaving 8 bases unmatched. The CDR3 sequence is CASRKTSGGSYEQFF. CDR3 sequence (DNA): TGTGCCAGCAGGAAGACTAGCGGGGGTAGCTATGAGCAGTTCTTC.

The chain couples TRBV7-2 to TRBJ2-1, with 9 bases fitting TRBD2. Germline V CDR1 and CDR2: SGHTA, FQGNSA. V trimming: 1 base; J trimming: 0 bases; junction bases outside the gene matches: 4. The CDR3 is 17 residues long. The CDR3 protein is CASSLVASGASYNEQFF. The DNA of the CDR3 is TGTGCCAGCAGCTTAGTAGCTAGCGGGGCCTCCTACAATGAGCAGTTCTTC. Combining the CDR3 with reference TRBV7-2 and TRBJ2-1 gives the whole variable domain GAGVSQSPSNKVTEKGKDVELRCDPISGHTALYWYRQSLGQGLEFLIYFQGNSAPDKSGLPSDRFSAERTGGSVSTLTIQRTQQEDSAVYLCASSLVASGASYNEQFFGPGTRLTVL.

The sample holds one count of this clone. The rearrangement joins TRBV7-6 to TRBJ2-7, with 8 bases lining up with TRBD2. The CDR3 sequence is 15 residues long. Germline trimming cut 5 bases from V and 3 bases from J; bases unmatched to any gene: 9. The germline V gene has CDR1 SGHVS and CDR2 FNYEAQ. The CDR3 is CASSGPRGTSYEQYF. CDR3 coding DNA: TGTGCCAGCAGCGGGCCCCGGGGGACTAGCTACGAGCAGTACTTC.

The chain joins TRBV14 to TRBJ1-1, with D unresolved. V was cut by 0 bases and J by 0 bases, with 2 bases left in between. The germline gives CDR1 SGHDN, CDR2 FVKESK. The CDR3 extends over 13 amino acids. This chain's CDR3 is CASSQDMNTEAFF. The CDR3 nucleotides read TGTGCCAGCAGCCAAGATATGAACACTGAAGCTTTCTTT.

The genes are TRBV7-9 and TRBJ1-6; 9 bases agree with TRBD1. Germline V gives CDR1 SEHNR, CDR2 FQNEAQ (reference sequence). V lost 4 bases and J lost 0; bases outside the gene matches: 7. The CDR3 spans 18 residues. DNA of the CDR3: TGTGCCAGCAGCTCGGACAGGGGCCCGAGCTCCTATAATTCACCCCTCCACTTT. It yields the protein CASSSDRGPSSYNSPLHF.

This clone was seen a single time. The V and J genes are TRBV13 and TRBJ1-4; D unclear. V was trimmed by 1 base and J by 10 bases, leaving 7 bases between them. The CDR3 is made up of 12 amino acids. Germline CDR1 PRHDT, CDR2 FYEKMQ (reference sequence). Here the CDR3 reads CASSLVRGKLFF. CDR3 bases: TGTGCCAGCAGCTTAGTACGCGGAAAACTGTTTTTT.

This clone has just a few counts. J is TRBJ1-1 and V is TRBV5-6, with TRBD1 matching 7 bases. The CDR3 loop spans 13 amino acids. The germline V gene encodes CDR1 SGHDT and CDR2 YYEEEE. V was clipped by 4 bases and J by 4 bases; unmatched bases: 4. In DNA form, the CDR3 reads TGTGCCAGCAGCCGACAGGGTTTCACTGAAGCTTTCTTT. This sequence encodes CASSRQGFTEAFF.

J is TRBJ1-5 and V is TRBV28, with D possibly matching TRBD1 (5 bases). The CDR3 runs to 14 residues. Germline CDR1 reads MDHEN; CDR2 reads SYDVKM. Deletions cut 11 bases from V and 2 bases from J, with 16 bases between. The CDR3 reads CASWGGGGNQPQHF. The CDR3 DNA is TGTGCCTCGTGGGGGGGTGGGGGCAATCAGCCCCAGCATTTT.

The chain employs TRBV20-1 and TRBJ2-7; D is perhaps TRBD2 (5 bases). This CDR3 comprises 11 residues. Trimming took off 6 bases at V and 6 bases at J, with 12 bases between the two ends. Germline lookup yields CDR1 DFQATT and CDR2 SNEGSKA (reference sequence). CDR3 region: CSALVLAEQYF. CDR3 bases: TGCAGTGCACTAGTTTTAGCCGAGCAGTACTTC.

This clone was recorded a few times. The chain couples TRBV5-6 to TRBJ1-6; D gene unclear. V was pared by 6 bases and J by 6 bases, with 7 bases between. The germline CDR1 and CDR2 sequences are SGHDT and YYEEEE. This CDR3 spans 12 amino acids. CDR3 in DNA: TGTGCCAGCACCCTCAGTAATTCACCCCTCCACTTT. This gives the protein CASTLSNSPLHF.

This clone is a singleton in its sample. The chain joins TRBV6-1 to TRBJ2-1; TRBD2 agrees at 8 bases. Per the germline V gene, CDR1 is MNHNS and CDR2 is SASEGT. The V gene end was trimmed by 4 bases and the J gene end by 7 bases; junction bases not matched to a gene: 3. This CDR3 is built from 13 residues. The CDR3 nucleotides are TGTGCCAGCAGTGGAGCGGGAGTGAATGAGCAGTTCTTC. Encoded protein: CASSGAGVNEQFF.

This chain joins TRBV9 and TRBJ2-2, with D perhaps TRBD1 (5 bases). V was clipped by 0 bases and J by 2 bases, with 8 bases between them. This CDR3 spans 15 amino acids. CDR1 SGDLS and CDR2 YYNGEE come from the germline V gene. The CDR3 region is CASSVGTFNTGELFF. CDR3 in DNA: TGTGCCAGCAGCGTAGGGACATTTAACACCGGGGAGCTGTTTTTT.

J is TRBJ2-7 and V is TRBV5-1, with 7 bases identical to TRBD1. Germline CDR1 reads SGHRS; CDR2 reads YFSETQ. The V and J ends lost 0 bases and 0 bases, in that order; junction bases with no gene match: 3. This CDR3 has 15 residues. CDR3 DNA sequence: TGCGCCAGCAGCTTGGTTGGGACAGCCTCCTACGAGCAGTACTTC. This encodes CASSLVGTASYEQYF. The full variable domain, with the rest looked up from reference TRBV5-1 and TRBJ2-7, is KAGVTQTPRYLIKTRGQQVTLSCSPISGHRSVSWYQQTPGQGLQFLFEYFSETQRNKGNFPGRFSGRQFSNSRSEMNVSTLELGDSALYLCASSLVGTASYEQYFGPGTRLTVT.